What follows are 10 T cell receptor beta chains derived from one specimen sequenced in a study of identical twins. TCRdb used MiXCR to reprocess the 5' RACE reads, holding one entry per CDR3 protein. The table has fewer than 800,000 distinct CDR3 sequences, 7.1% seen once; the top ten hold 1.6%. These data were also filed under a second study, of yellow fever vaccine responses in identical twins.

The specimen sequenced was PBMCs. The source of these receptors is a woman younger than 30 in good health.

This clonotype was seen a handful of times. The rearrangement uses TRBV10-3 and TRBJ1-1; maybe TRBD1 (6 bases). The CDR3 totals 17 residues. From germline, CDR1 is ENHRY and CDR2 SYGVKD. The V end lost 0 bases, the J end lost 1 base, and 15 bases lay between the germline ends. This CDR3 is CAISESVVQGKNTEAFF. The CDR3 bases are TGTGCCATCAGTGAGTCAGTGGTTCAGGGGAAGAACACTGAAGCTTTCTTT.

This clonotype was seen ten or more times. The rearrangement joins TRBV5-1 to TRBJ2-5; D might be TRBD2 (5 bases). Germline V CDR1 and CDR2: SGHRS, YFSETQ. Trimming took 0 bases from V and 3 from J, leaving 24 bases between them. This CDR3 contains 19 residues. The CDR3 bases are TGCGCCAGCAGCTTGGCCTGGTTTGGCGGGCGCAGCCTAGAAGAGACCCAGTACTTC. Translating it yields CASSLAWFGGRSLEETQYF.

The CDR3 DNA follows: TGTGCCAGCAGTTCTAGCGCCAGCTCCTACGAGCAGTACTTC. Translating it yields CASSSSASSYEQYF. The chain recombines TRBV12-3 or TRBV12-4 with TRBJ2-7, with TRBD2 as a possible D gene (6 bases). The V and J ends lost 4 bases and 0 bases respectively, with 10 bases between them. The CDR3 runs 14 residues.

The chain has TRBV7-8 and TRBJ2-6; D possibly corresponds to TRBD2 (5 bases). The germline V gene has CDR1 SGHVS and CDR2 FQNEAQ. Trimming removed 6 bases from V and 0 bases from J, with 24 bases in between. CDR3 length: 20 amino acids. This CDR3 reads CASRQSTRRTGISGANVLTF. In DNA form, the CDR3 reads TGTGCCAGCAGACAAAGTACCCGTCGGACTGGTATCTCTGGGGCCAACGTCCTGACTTTC.

This clonotype was seen repeatedly, ten times or more. V usage is TRBV5-1 and J usage is TRBJ2-7; 8 nucleotides align to TRBD2. Germline CDR1 SGHRS, CDR2 YFSETQ. After removal of 0 bases from V and 3 bases from J, the junction contained 5 bases not matched to a gene. The CDR3 spans 15 residues. CDR3 nucleotide sequence: TGCGCCAGCAGCTTGGGGTTAGCGGGAATCTACGAGCAGTACTTC. This gives the protein CASSLGLAGIYEQYF.

The genes are TRBV5-5 and TRBJ1-1, with TRBD1 matching over 7 bases. CDR3 length: 15 amino acids. V shed 6 bases and J 4 bases; nucleotides not matched to a gene: 12. Germline values: CDR1 SGHKS, CDR2 YYEKEE (reference sequence). This chain's CDR3 is CASTGQAGLGTEAFF. CDR3 DNA sequence: TGTGCCAGCACCGGACAGGCGGGGTTGGGCACTGAAGCTTTCTTT.

In its sample, this clonotype was seen a few times. J is TRBJ2-7 and V is TRBV11-2, with 8 bases that match TRBD1. Germline V gives CDR1 SGHAT, CDR2 FQNNGV. The trim removed 5 bases at V and 8 bases at J, leaving 11 bases unmatched. The CDR3 runs 14 residues. The CDR3: CASSAATGVFKQYF. The CDR3, as DNA: TGTGCCAGCAGCGCCGCGACAGGGGTCTTCAAGCAGTACTTC. The variable domain in full, with the rest retrieved from reference TRBV11-2 and TRBJ2-7, is EAGVAQSPRYKIIEKRQSVAFWCNPISGHATLYWYQQILGQGPKLLIQFQNNGVVDDSQLPKDRFSAERLKGVDSTLKIQPAKLEDSAVYLCASSAATGVFKQYFGPGTRLTVT.

The rearrangement links TRBV20-1 to TRBJ2-1; 8 bases fit TRBD1. With 6 bases clipped from V and 4 bases from J, the junction kept 8 bases outside the gene matches. The CDR3 spans 14 residues. CDR1 and CDR2 from the germline V gene are DFQATT and SNEGSKA (reference sequence). In DNA form, the CDR3 reads TGCAGTGCGATCGGACAGGGTAAATACAATGAGCAGTTCTTC. It translates to CSAIGQGKYNEQFF.

This clonotype was picked up a small number of times. The rearrangement links TRBV20-1 to TRBJ1-4, with D possibly matching TRBD1 (5 bases). The CDR3 is made up of 14 amino acids. In germline, CDR1 is DFQATT, CDR2 SNEGSKA (reference sequence). V gave up 5 bases and J gave up 3 bases, with 13 bases separating them. Here the CDR3 reads CSAPWGTANEKLFF. CDR3 in DNA: TGCAGTGCTCCCTGGGGGACGGCTAATGAAAAACTGTTTTTT.

This clonotype was found many times. J is TRBJ2-1 and V is TRBV5-1; the D is unclear. This CDR3 is 13 amino acids long. Germline V CDR1 and CDR2: SGHRS, YFSETQ. V was pared by 0 bases and J by 8 bases, with 9 bases between. The CDR3 nucleotides are TGCGCCAGCAGCTTGGGCCGTGGAGATGAGCAGTTCTTC. As protein: CASSLGRGDEQFF.